The T cell receptor (beta chain) under discussion was sequenced for a study of blood T cell repertoires in COVID-19. Study as a whole: COVID-19 samples from acute and convalescent phases originated in the United States, Italy and Spain. PBMCs, B-cell-depleted T cells, or T cells were the source of the cDNA or gDNA that made up the material.

This clone was seen a handful of times. In the original workflow: Estimation of nucleated cell counts was performed using reference gene primer amplification. The repertoire was sequenced with immunoSEQ multiplex PCR; TCRdb's copy has only in-frame clones and lacks some. V and J calls and clone size are as listed in that table; D and trimming were resolved from the DNA. The table records some 50,000 clones, approximately 90% of them present only once. Sequenced input: peripheral blood. The TCR was taken from a man over 45 with acute or convalescent COVID-19.

For the CDR3, the DNA is TGTGCCAGTAAACCTTCCGGGACAGCGAACACTGAAGCTTTCTTT. It encodes CASKPSGTANTEAFF. This chain joins TRBV19 and TRBJ1-1; 7 nucleotides line up with TRBD1. This CDR3 comprises 15 residues. J lost 1 base, V lost 7 bases, and 9 bases had no gene match. Germline V gives CDR1 LNHDA, CDR2 SQIVND (reference sequence).